Detailed here is one TCR beta chain. The data derive from a study of control samples from healthy donors and cancer patients. TCRdb keeps only in-frame clones here, not all; method: immunoSEQ multiplex PCR. The sample includes some 120,000 clones, approximately 92% of them seen just once. CDR3 length equals 15 residues. Germline CDR1 and CDR2: LNHDA and SQIVND (reference sequence). V gene TRBV19 combines with J gene TRBJ2-1, with TRBD1 matching 9 bases. The TCR sequence derives from a man older than 75 with head and neck cancer. Sequencing was carried out using PBMCs. Here the CDR3 DNA reads TGTGGGGTTGGAGGGACAGGGAGGTGGTCGAATGAGCAGTTCTTC. Translated: CGVGGTGRWSNEQFF.